This TCR beta chain was retrieved from a study of PD-1 blockade in mismatch repair-deficient tumors. Every patient had mismatch repair deficiency by PCR or immunohistochemistry. Trimming shortened V by 1 base and J by 2 bases, and 11 bases separated the two germline ends. CDR1 and CDR2 from the germline V gene are SGHRS and YFSETQ. This CDR3 comprises 15 residues. This clone is a singleton in its sample. Generated by immunoSEQ multiplex PCR, the TCRdb table keeps only in-frame clones and is missing some. The sample consists of approximately 38,000 clones, 70% to 90% of them appearing once. The rearrangement joins TRBV5-1 to TRBJ2-3, with D uncertain. The clonotype originates from an adult with mismatch repair-deficient cancer. The source material was peripheral blood, sampled about 76 weeks after starting pembrolizumab. The CDR3 region has the DNA TGCGCCAGCAGCTTGACTGGGCTTACCACAGATACGCAGTATTTT. Translating it yields CASSLTGLTTDTQYF. The full variable domain, rest sourced from reference TRBV5-1 and TRBJ2-3, is KAGVTQTPRYLIKTRGQQVTLSCSPISGHRSVSWYQQTPGQGLQFLFEYFSETQRNKGNFPGRFSGRQFSNSRSEMNVSTLELGDSALYLCASSLTGLTTDTQYFGPGTRLTVL.